The clone carrying this TCR beta chain came up once. The target antigen is unknown. This table comes from immunoSEQ multiplex PCR, and its TCRdb copy is limited to in-frame clones, with some not included. This sample has some 2.4 million clones; approximately 94% occur once, and the top ten carry 0.36%. The data derive from a study of shared clonotypes between healthy human individuals. Study-level points and caveats: Naive subsets usually exceeded memory subsets in estimated richness.

The CDR3 spans 15 residues. Germline CDR1 and CDR2: KGHSH and LQKENI. The V gene lost 0 bases and the J gene lost 2 bases, with 10 bases spanning the gap. Sequenced: naive CD4+ T cells from PBMCs. Subset denoted: CD45RA+ positively selected. The source is a man between 18 and 35 years old in good health. Some clones in this sample may be carry-over from other donors' samples. V and J are TRBV18 and TRBJ1-1; no firm D call. The CDR3 DNA follows: TGTGCCAGCTCACCACCATCCAGGCTCAACACTGAAGCTTTCTTT. Translating it yields CASSPPSRLNTEAFF.